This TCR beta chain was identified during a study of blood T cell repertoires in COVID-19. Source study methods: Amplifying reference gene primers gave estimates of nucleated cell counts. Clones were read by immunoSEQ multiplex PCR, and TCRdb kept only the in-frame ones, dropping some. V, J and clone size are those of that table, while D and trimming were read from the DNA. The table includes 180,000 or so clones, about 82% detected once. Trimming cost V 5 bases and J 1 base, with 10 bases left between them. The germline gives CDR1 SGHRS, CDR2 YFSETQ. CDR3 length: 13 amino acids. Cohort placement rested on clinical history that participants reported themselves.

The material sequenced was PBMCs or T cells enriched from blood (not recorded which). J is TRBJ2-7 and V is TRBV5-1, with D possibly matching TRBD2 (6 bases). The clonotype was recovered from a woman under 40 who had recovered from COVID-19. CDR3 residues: CASSGGLSYEQYF. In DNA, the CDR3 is TGCGCCAGCAGTGGGGGACTGTCCTACGAGCAGTACTTC.